The source of this TCR beta chain is a study of blood T cell repertoires in COVID-19. Study details: Acute and convalescent COVID-19 specimens originated in the United States, Italy and Spain. Sources were T cells, B-cell-depleted T cells, or PBMCs; the material itself was cDNA or gDNA.

In the authors' workflow: Reference gene primer amplification gave nucleated cell count estimates. Method: immunoSEQ multiplex PCR; TCRdb's copy keeps in-frame clones and lacks some. From that table come the V and J calls and clone size; the DNA was used to work out D and trimming. The sample holds approximately 34,000 clones, 75% to 85% seen once. Germline CDR1 and CDR2: SGHRS and YFSETQ. V was trimmed by 6 bases and J by 5 bases, leaving 12 bases between them. The CDR3 is 13 residues long. The sample taken for sequencing was peripheral blood. This sequence originates from a woman aged 70 to 79 with acute or convalescent COVID-19. The V gene is TRBV5-1, the J gene TRBJ2-1, with D perhaps matching TRBD2 (5 bases). The CDR3 loop is CASKPPGNNEQFF. CDR3 bases: TGCGCCAGCAAACCACCGGGGAACAATGAGCAGTTCTTC.